These 12 T cell receptor beta chains were all obtained from the same sample, sequenced in a study of post-analysis software for immune sequencing data. cDNA libraries for TCR beta contained unique molecular identifiers. Using its own MiXCR run on the PCR reads, TCRdb lists one record per CDR3 protein. The sample lists 550,000 to 700,000 distinct CDR3 sequences, about 40% occurring once. Their antigen targets remain unknown. Study-wide points: Higher frequency in patients than in controls was seen for about five TRBV segments, with TRBV5-6, TRBV5-1 and TRBV20-1 among them.

Specimen: blood. The receptors here all came from a girl aged 10 to 17 with multiple sclerosis.

This clonotype was recorded a few times. V is TRBV6-4 and J is TRBJ2-5, with 9 positions matching TRBD2. The CDR3 has 16 amino acids. Germline values: CDR1 MRHNA, CDR2 SNTAGT. The V segment lost 2 bases and the J segment 1 base; nucleotides outside the gene matches: 5. In DNA, the CDR3 is TGTGCCAGCAGTGACGAGGCGGGAGGGGGCCAAGAGACCCAGTACTTC. It encodes CASSDEAGGGQETQYF.

This clonotype showed up just a few times. V is TRBV10-3 and J is TRBJ2-7, with D tentatively TRBD1 or TRBD2 (6 bases each). Between the trimmed V and J ends, which lost 3 bases and 3 bases, there was a span of 18 bases. The germline V gene encodes CDR1 ENHRY and CDR2 SYGVKD. This CDR3 comprises 16 residues. Here the CDR3 reads CAISDPRDKGRYEQYF. The CDR3 nucleotides read TGTGCCATCAGTGACCCGCGGGACAAAGGGCGCTACGAGCAGTACTTC.

The chain recombines TRBV10-3 with TRBJ2-1; D not certain. There are 13 residues in the CDR3. V lost 2 bases to trimming and J lost 9 bases, with 11 bases between them. CDR1 ENHRY and CDR2 SYGVKD come from the germline V gene. This chain's CDR3 is CAISERAYPEQFF. CDR3 bases: TGTGCCATCAGTGAGCGGGCTTACCCTGAGCAGTTCTTC.

This clonotype was recorded a few times. The chain is built from TRBV20-1 and TRBJ1-1; D remains ambiguous. Trimming shortened V by 5 bases and J by 2 bases, and 9 bases separated the two germline ends. The CDR3 sequence is 12 residues long. CDR1 and CDR2 (germline): DFQATT, SNEGSKA (reference sequence). The CDR3 reads CSALDQNTEAFF. DNA for the CDR3: TGCAGTGCTTTGGACCAAAACACTGAAGCTTTCTTT.

V is TRBV6-4 and J is TRBJ2-1; 10 positions match TRBD2. The CDR3 has 16 amino acids. V lost 5 bases and J lost 10; bases outside the gene matches: 14. The germline gives CDR1 MRHNA, CDR2 SNTAGT. The CDR3 spells CASSNLAGGSLGEQFF. In DNA form, the CDR3 reads TGTGCCAGCAGTAATTTAGCGGGAGGTAGCCTGGGGGAGCAGTTCTTC.

At least ten counts were recorded for this clonotype. CDR3 residues: CSARGLAGSYEQYF. For the CDR3, the DNA is TGCAGTGCCAGGGGACTAGCGGGATCCTACGAGCAGTACTTC. The V and J genes are TRBV20-1 and TRBJ2-7; TRBD2 matches 13 bases. Losses at the gene ends were 6 bases for V and 1 base for J; bases not matched to a gene: 3. CDR1 is DFQATT, CDR2 SNEGSKA, per germline (reference sequence). CDR3 length: 14 amino acids.

The rearrangement joins TRBV7-3 to TRBJ2-4; no reliable D call. The end of the DNA fits TRBJ2-7 better, so the J call may be wrong. Germline values: CDR1 SGHTA, CDR2 FQGTGA. There are 13 residues in the CDR3. CDR3 nucleotides: TGTGCCAGCAGCTTAGATTACAAGCTCGAGCAGTACTTC. This translates into CASSLDYKLEQYF.

The chain carries TRBV9 and TRBJ2-1; D remains ambiguous. The CDR3 runs to 9 residues. Trimming removed 6 bases at V and 15 bases at J, with 10 bases between. CDR1 is SGDLS and CDR2 is YYNGEE in the germline V gene. The CDR3 DNA sequence: TGTGCCAGCACCCGAGTCCGGTTCTTC. Translated: CASTRVRFF.

The rearrangement uses TRBV5-1 and TRBJ2-4; TRBD1 aligns across 10 bases. The end of the DNA is better explained by TRBJ2-7, so the J call may be wrong. Germline V gene lookup returns CDR1 SGHRS and CDR2 YFSETQ. The length of the CDR3 is 14 residues. CDR3 in amino acids: CASSGTGASYEQYF. The CDR3 DNA is TGCGCCAGCAGCGGGACAGGGGCGTCCTACGAGCAGTACTTC.

V is TRBV12-3 or TRBV12-4 and J is TRBJ2-3; TRBD2 aligns across 13 bases. After removal of 10 bases from V and 10 bases from J, the junction contained 8 bases not matched to a gene. This CDR3 has 13 amino acids. In DNA, the CDR3 is TGTGCCATCGGGACTAGCGGGATGACGGCGCAGTATTTT. This codes for CAIGTSGMTAQYF.

The chain is built from TRBV20-1 and TRBJ1-4, with a possible D match to TRBD1 (6 bases). This CDR3 comprises 12 residues. V lost 3 bases and J 8 bases, leaving 10 bases between the germline ends. Germline V CDR1 and CDR2: DFQATT, SNEGSKA (reference sequence). The CDR3 spells CSARGTQEKLFF. The CDR3 DNA sequence: TGCAGTGCTAGGGGGACACAAGAAAAACTGTTTTTT.

This sequence joins TRBV21-1 and TRBJ2-3. TRBV21-1 is deemed a pseudogene. The CDR3 consists of 13 residues. This CDR3 reads CASSKDESDTQYF. In nucleotides, the CDR3 is TGTGCCAGCAGCAAAGACGAATCAGATACGCAGTATTTT.